This is a list of T cell receptor beta chains from one sample in a study of blood T cells in healthy people across ages. TCRdb redid the calling of the 5' RACE reads with MiXCR, one entry per CDR3 protein. The sample includes approximately 780,000 distinct CDR3 sequences, roughly 25% seen only once; the top ten take under 3%. This same sample was also part of a study on T cells of mothers and their children.

Sequenced: blood. Every receptor here comes from a boy aged 10-17 years in good health. Both conserved end residues are trimmed from each CDR3. The D gene is left open where the match is weak.

d_gene: TRBD1
j_gene: TRBJ1-6
v_gene: TRBV4-1
CDR3aa: ASSPAGQGSPLH

d_gene: NA
j_gene: TRBJ2-1
v_gene: TRBV28
CDR3aa: ASSWVKGTEQF

d_gene: NA
j_gene: TRBJ2-5
v_gene: TRBV5-4
CDR3aa: ASSLESSAETQY

d_gene: NA
j_gene: TRBJ1-2
v_gene: TRBV28
CDR3aa: ASSFRDRGYT

d_gene: TRBD1
j_gene: TRBJ2-1
v_gene: TRBV5-1
CDR3aa: ASSLSTGGDEQF

d_gene: NA
j_gene: TRBJ2-7
v_gene: TRBV30
CDR3aa: AWSVRGDEQY

d_gene: NA
j_gene: NA
v_gene: TRBV7-3
CDR3aa: ASSLVVAHNEQF

d_gene: NA
j_gene: TRBJ1-2
v_gene: TRBV7-9
CDR3aa: ASSFLPTGYGYGYT

d_gene: NA
j_gene: TRBJ2-1
v_gene: TRBV27
CDR3aa: AGRASYNEQF

d_gene: NA
j_gene: TRBJ1-1
v_gene: TRBV6-6
CDR3aa: ASSSNTGQAF

d_gene: TRBD1
j_gene: TRBJ1-4
v_gene: TRBV12-5
CDR3aa: ASAPGQGGEKLF

d_gene: NA
j_gene: TRBJ2-1
v_gene: TRBV12-5
CDR3aa: ASGFTGNNEQF

d_gene: NA
j_gene: TRBJ2-4
v_gene: TRBV21-1
CDR3aa: ASSKGENIQY

d_gene: NA
j_gene: TRBJ2-1
v_gene: TRBV15
CDR3aa: ATSREAGADEQF

d_gene: TRBD1
j_gene: NA
v_gene: TRBV24-1
CDR3aa: ATSGPQGLGGNEQF

d_gene: TRBD1
j_gene: TRBJ1-5
v_gene: TRBV27
CDR3aa: ASSSYDRGPNQPQH

d_gene: NA
j_gene: NA
v_gene: TRBV7-2
CDR3aa: ASSSTSSSKYEQY

d_gene: NA
j_gene: TRBJ1-5
v_gene: TRBV28
CDR3aa: ASSLSGGPDNQPQH

d_gene: TRBD1
j_gene: TRBJ2-1
v_gene: TRBV29-1
CDR3aa: SVTPQGFFFDEQF

d_gene: NA
j_gene: TRBJ2-1
v_gene: TRBV3-1
CDR3aa: ASSQESGTYNEQF

d_gene: TRBD1
j_gene: TRBJ2-1
v_gene: TRBV3-1
CDR3aa: ASSGQDSEQF

d_gene: NA
j_gene: TRBJ1-3
v_gene: TRBV3-1
CDR3aa: ASSPRVHGVGNTIY

d_gene: TRBD2
j_gene: TRBJ2-7
v_gene: TRBV12-3/TRBV12-4
CDR3aa: ASSFTTSGGPQY

d_gene: NA
j_gene: TRBJ2-5
v_gene: TRBV10-3
CDR3aa: AISTPGQETQY

d_gene: NA
j_gene: TRBJ1-1
v_gene: TRBV5-1
CDR3aa: ASSLAGPSYSVMAF

d_gene: NA
j_gene: TRBJ2-3
v_gene: TRBV6-2/TRBV6-3
CDR3aa: ASSYESGGRTDTQY

d_gene: NA
j_gene: TRBJ2-7
v_gene: TRBV4-1
CDR3aa: ASSQGRQGNSHEQY

d_gene: TRBD1
j_gene: TRBJ2-7
v_gene: TRBV5-1
CDR3aa: ASSSDREGGEQY

d_gene: NA
j_gene: TRBJ2-1
v_gene: TRBV7-6
CDR3aa: ASSLRGTNSYNEQF

d_gene: NA
j_gene: TRBJ2-5
v_gene: TRBV12-5
CDR3aa: ASGLSLADPRETQY

d_gene: TRBD1
j_gene: NA
v_gene: TRBV12-3/TRBV12-4
CDR3aa: ASSFPPGTGGLYEQY

d_gene: NA
j_gene: TRBJ2-1
v_gene: TRBV20-1
CDR3aa: SARRQGTSYNEQF

d_gene: NA
j_gene: TRBJ2-7
v_gene: TRBV28
CDR3aa: ASSPRLGQEAYEQY

d_gene: NA
j_gene: TRBJ2-5
v_gene: TRBV3-1
CDR3aa: ASSQELGRGGAQY

d_gene: TRBD2
j_gene: NA
v_gene: TRBV4-1
CDR3aa: ASSQVIPRGRASGNEQF

d_gene: NA
j_gene: TRBJ1-4
v_gene: TRBV6-5
CDR3aa: ASSYSRQALGLF

d_gene: TRBD2
j_gene: TRBJ2-4
v_gene: TRBV20-1
CDR3aa: SARPPTGTSGEKNIQY

d_gene: NA
j_gene: TRBJ2-1
v_gene: TRBV5-1
CDR3aa: ASSLGAIGNEQF

d_gene: NA
j_gene: TRBJ1-2
v_gene: TRBV7-2
CDR3aa: ASSLGRDNYGYT

d_gene: NA
j_gene: TRBJ2-5
v_gene: TRBV5-1
CDR3aa: ASSLAPGPGETQY

d_gene: NA
j_gene: TRBJ2-5
v_gene: TRBV12-3/TRBV12-4
CDR3aa: ACSGYQETQY

d_gene: NA
j_gene: TRBJ1-4
v_gene: TRBV29-1
CDR3aa: SVETSTTNEKLF

d_gene: TRBD2
j_gene: TRBJ2-5
v_gene: TRBV3-1
CDR3aa: ASSQATSGQETQY

d_gene: NA
j_gene: NA
v_gene: TRBV7-6
CDR3aa: ASSLALGQYNEQF

d_gene: TRBD2
j_gene: TRBJ2-5
v_gene: TRBV13
CDR3aa: ASSPTGIRGGQETQY

d_gene: TRBD1
j_gene: TRBJ2-7
v_gene: TRBV30
CDR3aa: AWSRQGSSYEQY

d_gene: NA
j_gene: TRBJ1-4
v_gene: TRBV7-2
CDR3aa: ASSLRFAEKLF